This TCR beta chain was profiled in a study of response to subunit inactivated influenza vaccine. The CDR3 spans 13 residues. V lost 4 bases, J lost 8 bases, and 8 bases stayed unmatched. The germline gives CDR1 SGHDT, CDR2 YYEEEE. TCRdb used MiXCR to reprocess the RT-PCR reads, holding one entry per CDR3 protein. The sample lists roughly 760,000 distinct CDR3 sequences, 21% occurring once. This clonotype has more than one count but fewer than ten. The antigen is undetermined. General study findings and limits: Researchers suggested that each seasonal influenza vaccination recruits few new T cells.

The TCR comes from a man aged 50 or older who received an inactivated influenza vaccine. J is TRBJ1-1 and V is TRBV5-6; 7 nucleotides line up with TRBD1. Sequenced material: PBMCs from blood, taken around 5 days after vaccination. The CDR3 sequence is CASSLNDRAEAFF. CDR3 sequence (DNA): TGTGCCAGCAGCCTGAATGACAGGGCCGAAGCTTTCTTT.